This T cell receptor beta chain was recovered during a study of T cell responses to AZD1222 COVID-19 vaccine. Overall study context: Timing groups of about 4 and about 12 weeks for second doses were pooled. Overall study results and limits: Repertoires were obtained only post-peak T cell response. Among the donors, most were white British and more were female, and clonal diversity was possibly underestimated.

The CDR3 contains 15 residues. Germline values: CDR1 GTSNPN, CDR2 SVGIG (reference sequence). Trimming shortened V by 0 bases and J by 7 bases, and 16 bases separated the two germline ends. With respect to this clone: What it binds is not known.

TCRdb's copy holds only in-frame clones and misses some; the assay was immunoSEQ multiplex PCR. This sample has around 130,000 clones; roughly 92% occur once, and the top ten carry 5% to 5.5%. The source of this sequence is an adult in good health. The chain employs TRBV30 and TRBJ2-1; no reliable D call. The sample was peripheral blood, taken on day 0 of AZD1222 vaccination. The CDR3 reads CAWSVKLSLENEQFF. CDR3 DNA sequence: TGTGCCTGGAGTGTAAAGCTGTCGTTGGAGAATGAGCAGTTCTTC. The complete variable domain, with remaining parts taken from reference TRBV30 and TRBJ2-1, reads SQTIHQWPATLVQPVGSPLSLECTVEGTSNPNLYWYRQAAGRGLQLLFYSVGIGQISSEVPQNLSASRPQDRQFILSSKKLLLSDSGFYLCAWSVKLSLENEQFFGPGTRLTVL.